The clone carrying this T cell receptor (beta chain) occurred once. Its specificity is not known. Assay used: immunoSEQ multiplex PCR; TCRdb lists only in-frame clones, some missing. The sample holds approximately 2,000 clones; around four fifths are singletons and the top ten take approximately 12%. Normal lung was sampled as far from the tumour as possible, at least 3 cm. DNA was extracted from unsorted cell suspensions stored frozen. V lost 2 bases to trimming and J lost 4 bases, with 6 bases between them. Germline V gives CDR1 LGHNT, CDR2 FRNRAP. There are 13 residues in the CDR3. The entry originates in a study of immune cell composition in non-small cell lung cancer. Across the study: Most cases were lung adenocarcinoma or squamous cell carcinoma. Broader study findings: Smoking pack-years did not significantly correlate with tumour TCR-beta clonality. Squamous carcinomas (about 75%) more often had tumour-associated clones >0.5% than adenocarcinomas (roughly 35%).

The sequencing input was non-adjacent lung tissue. The J gene is TRBJ2-1, the V gene TRBV12-5; D not certain. The clonotype comes from a human donor with non-small cell lung cancer. The DNA of the CDR3 is TGTGCTAGTGGTTTGAACGGGTACAATGAGCAGTTCTTC. Translation gives CASGLNGYNEQFF.